This TCR beta chain was obtained from a study of blood T cell repertoires in COVID-19. For the study at large: Italy, Spain and the United States were the sources of the convalescent and acute COVID-19 samples. T cells, B-cell-depleted T cells, or PBMCs provided the cDNA or gDNA that served as material.

The ends were cut back, 6 bases at V and 5 bases at J, with 7 bases in the middle. This CDR3 is built from 10 residues. Germline CDR1 reads SQVTM; CDR2 reads ANQGSEA. Measured with immunoSEQ multiplex PCR; TCRdb has only the in-frame clones, and not every one. The sample consists of around 250,000 clones, about 80% of them appearing once. The rearrangement joins TRBV29-1 to TRBJ1-1, with D unclear. The material sequenced was peripheral blood. This receptor was taken from a man in his fifties with active or convalescent COVID-19. CDR3 nucleotide sequence: TGCAGCGTCGTTTTGACTGAAGCTTTCTTT. Translation gives CSVVLTEAFF.